A selection of T cell receptor beta chains follows, all from one sample in a study of patients and donors after allogeneic stem cell transplantation. TCRdb processed the RT-PCR reads anew with MiXCR; each CDR3 protein has one entry. The sample has 15,000 to 25,000 distinct CDR3 sequences, around 5% seen once. Material: blood, either unsorted or a sorted T cell fraction (not recorded which). These receptors were collected from a human donor who was either an allogeneic HSCT recipient or a stem cell or donor lymphocyte infusion donor (not recorded which). It is not recorded whose cells these are; they may come from a transplant donor. The CDR3 runs from the conserved cysteine through the conserved F or W. D genes are given only for firm matches. The size entry is marked missing in some rows and otherwise reads once, few, many or a size class.

TRBV2,TRBJ1-4,many,.,CASTETVINEKLFF,TGTGCCAGCACCGAGACAGTTATCAATGAAAAACTGTTTTTT
TRBV15,TRBJ2-7,few,.,CATSRDRSSPSYEQYF,TGTGCCACCAGCAGAGATCGCTCGAGTCCTTCCTACGAGCAGTACTTC
TRBV30,TRBJ2-1,few,.,CAWTGSSYREQFF,TGTGCCTGGACCGGGTCCTCCTACCGTGAGCAGTTCTTC
TRBV20-1,TRBJ2-7,many,.,CSARLAERSSYEQYF,TGCAGTGCTAGACTGGCAGAGAGGAGCTCCTACGAGCAGTACTTC
TRBV5-6,TRBJ1-2,few,.,CASSEGIYGYTF,TGTGCCAGCAGCGAGGGGATCTATGGCTACACCTTC
TRBV11-2,TRBJ2-2,many,.,CASRAGRGAYGELFF,TGTGCCAGCAGAGCCGGTCGCGGGGCGTACGGGGAGCTGTTTTTT
TRBV27,TRBJ1-6,many,.,CATTPTLSYNSPLHF,TGTGCCACCACGCCCACTCTCTCCTATAATTCACCCCTCCACTTT
TRBV7-9,TRBJ2-7,.,.,CASSLTLPRGF,TGTGCCAGCAGCTTAACGTTACCCCGGGGTTTC
TRBV3-1,TRBJ1-1,.,.,CASSQDTPAEAFF,TGTGCCAGCAGCCAAGACACTCCAGCTGAAGCTTTCTTT
TRBV11-3,TRBJ1-5,.,.,CASSLVGDTINQPQHF,TGTGCCAGCAGCTTAGTAGGGGACACAATCAATCAGCCCCAGCATTTT
TRBV5-1,TRBJ2-3,medium-sized,.,CASSFNSPLTSTDTQYF,TGCGCCAGCAGCTTCAACAGTCCACTCACTAGCACAGATACGCAGTATTTT
TRBV20-1,TRBJ1-5,many,.,CSARFQADRNQPQHF,TGCAGTGCTAGATTCCAGGCGGACCGCAATCAGCCCCAGCATTTT
TRBV5-4,TRBJ2-7,many,.,CASSLDWGHEQYF,TGTGCCAGCAGCTTGGATTGGGGCCACGAGCAGTACTTC
TRBV7-8,TRBJ2-1,many,.,CASSRPQGNEQFF,TGTGCCAGCAGCAGACCCCAGGGGAATGAGCAGTTCTTC
TRBV28,TRBJ2-3,.,TRBD1,CASSLFFDDRGTDTQYF,TGTGCCAGCAGTTTATTCTTCGACGACAGGGGTACAGATACGCAGTATTTT
TRBV5-1,TRBJ2-7,many,.,CASSFGGLAEQYF,TGCGCCAGCTCCTTCGGGGGGCTAGCGGAGCAGTACTTC
TRBV28,TRBJ2-7,many,TRBD1,CASQPQTGGSSYEQYF,TGTGCCAGCCAGCCCCAGACAGGGGGTAGCTCCTACGAGCAGTACTTC
TRBV5-1,TRBJ2-5,.,TRBD1,CASSLGTGGPQETQYF,TGCGCCAGCAGCTTGGGGACAGGGGGGCCTCAAGAGACCCAGTACTTC
TRBV6-1,TRBJ2-1,many,TRBD2,CASRDVSGSGNEQFF,TGTGCCAGCAGGGACGTTAGCGGGAGTGGCAATGAGCAGTTCTTC
TRBV20-1,TRBJ2-1,many,.,CSATSGETYNEQFF,TGCAGTGCTACAAGCGGAGAAACATACAATGAGCAGTTCTTC
TRBV9,TRBJ2-1,medium-sized,.,CASSVATRGDNEQFF,TGTGCCAGCAGCGTAGCCACCAGGGGGGATAATGAGCAGTTCTTC
TRBV18,TRBJ2-1,medium-sized,.,CASSPPQPRSDEQFF,TGTGCCAGCTCACCACCACAGCCTCGGAGCGATGAGCAGTTCTTC
TRBV5-1,TRBJ2-7,medium-sized,.,CASSFILMLESHEQYF,TGCGCCAGCAGCTTTATCCTTATGTTGGAGTCCCACGAGCAGTACTTC
TRBV6-5,TRBJ2-7,.,.,CASSWGSSYEQYF,TGTGCCAGCAGTTGGGGTAGCTCCTACGAGCAGTACTTC
TRBV6-1,TRBJ2-3,.,.,CASSEIGAMGTDTQYF,TGTGCCAGCAGTGAAATAGGGGCTATGGGCACAGATACGCAGTATTTT
TRBV18,TRBJ2-2,many,TRBD2,CASSAGLAGDSGELFF,TGTGCCAGCTCAGCCGGACTAGCGGGAGACTCCGGGGAGCTGTTTTTT
TRBV7-9,TRBJ1-2,many,.,CASSPTPRGSRDYGYTF,TGTGCCAGCAGCCCTACCCCAAGAGGGAGCAGGGACTATGGCTACACCTTC
TRBV4-2,TRBJ1-2,many,.,CASSQDGVGGYTF,TGTGCCAGCAGCCAAGATGGGGTTGGGGGCTACACCTTC
TRBV5-5,TRBJ2-3,.,.,CASSFTLQGGADTQYF,TGTGCCAGCAGCTTTACCCTACAGGGGGGGGCAGATACGCAGTATTTT
TRBV28,TRBJ2-7,many,.,CASPIRLLRDEQYF,TGTGCCAGCCCCATTCGCCTATTGAGGGACGAGCAGTACTTC
TRBV28,TRBJ2-7,many,TRBD2,CASSLLTRGTYEQYF,TGTGCCAGCAGTTTGCTCACGCGGGGGACCTACGAGCAGTACTTC
TRBV7-9,TRBJ1-5,medium-sized,.,CASSPLGRVQPQHF,TGTGCCAGCAGCCCTCTCGGGAGGGTTCAGCCCCAGCATTTT
TRBV7-9,TRBJ2-7,many,.,CASSPHRPTQYEQYF,TGTGCCAGCAGCCCCCACCGGCCGACCCAATACGAGCAGTACTTC
TRBV11-3,TRBJ1-1,.,.,CASSLYLDTEAFF,TGTGCCAGCAGCCTCTACTTAGACACTGAAGCTTTCTTT
TRBV28,TRBJ2-2,many,TRBD1,CASSGTGARELFF,TGTGCCAGCAGTGGGACAGGGGCCCGGGAGCTGTTTTTT
TRBV6-1,TRBJ2-7,many,TRBD1,CASRPRGQGANEQYF,TGTGCCAGCAGACCCAGAGGACAGGGGGCCAACGAGCAGTACTTC
TRBV24-1,TRBJ2-2,many,TRBD1,CATSVSGTGSDGELFF,TGTGCCACCAGTGTATCCGGGACAGGGTCGGACGGGGAGCTGTTTTTT
TRBV5-4,TRBJ2-1,.,TRBD2,CASRLAGDWSEQFF,TGTGCCAGCCGACTAGCGGGGGATTGGAGTGAGCAGTTCTTC
TRBV20-1,TRBJ2-3,many,TRBD1,CSATRDRSTDTQYF,TGCAGTGCTACCCGGGACAGGTCCACAGATACGCAGTATTTT
TRBV19,TRBJ2-2,many,.,CASSIVTVTGELFF,TGTGCCAGTAGTATAGTCACCGTGACCGGGGAGCTGTTTTTT
TRBV5-4,TRBJ1-4,few,TRBD1,CASSRTGEGEKLFF,TGTGCCAGCAGCCGGACAGGGGAGGGGGAAAAACTGTTTTTT
TRBV20-1,TRBJ1-2,many,.,CSASDPIPGSYGYTF,TGCAGTGCTAGCGATCCGATCCCTGGATCGTATGGCTACACCTTC
TRBV7-9,TRBJ1-2,many,.,CASSSLESYGYTF,TGTGCCAGCAGCTCCTTGGAGAGCTATGGCTACACCTTC
TRBV15,TRBJ1-1,many,.,CATSRGGGYPEAFF,TGTGCCACCAGCAGAGGGGGAGGGTATCCTGAAGCTTTCTTT
TRBV18,TRBJ2-7,many,TRBD1,CASSHGQGNSYEQYF,TGTGCCAGCTCACACGGACAGGGGAATTCCTACGAGCAGTACTTC
TRBV28,TRBJ1-5,many,.,CASSWGDQPQHF,TGTGCCAGCAGTTGGGGAGATCAGCCCCAGCATTTT
TRBV20-1,TRBJ1-5,.,.,CSARKGPGVHSYSNQPQHF,TGCAGTGCTAGAAAGGGGCCAGGGGTCCATTCCTATAGCAATCAGCCCCAGCATTTT
TRBV7-9,TRBJ2-5,many,TRBD2,CASSSGTSNQETQYF,TGTGCCAGCAGCTCAGGGACTAGCAACCAAGAGACCCAGTACTTC
TRBV11-2,TRBJ1-2,many,.,CASSLGSGNRPYGYTF,TGTGCCAGCAGCTTAGGTTCGGGGAATCGGCCCTATGGCTACACCTTC
TRBV7-9,TRBJ2-3,medium-sized,.,CASSYKYHREPGDTQYF,TGTGCCAGCAGCTACAAATACCACAGGGAACCGGGGGATACGCAGTATTTT
TRBV5-5,TRBJ2-1,many,TRBD2,CASSSGLGPYNEQFF,TGTGCCAGCAGCTCCGGACTAGGCCCGTACAATGAGCAGTTCTTC
TRBV3-1,TRBJ2-2,.,TRBD1,CASSQAGTGGSTGELFF,TGTGCCAGCAGCCAAGCGGGGACAGGGGGTAGCACCGGGGAGCTGTTTTTT
TRBV20-1,TRBJ1-4,many,.,CSASVPMGEKLFF,TGCAGTGCTAGTGTGCCTATGGGAGAAAAACTGTTTTTT